Included here is one T cell receptor beta chain sequence, with context. The antigen remains undetermined. This sample stems from a study of T-cell reconstitution after alpha-beta-depleted transplantation in children. General study findings and limits: It was reported that alpha-beta T cells came from several hundred expanded graft clones (about two months after transplant).

During its preparation, the TCRbeta library received unique molecular identifiers. TCRdb recomputed calls from the PCR reads with MiXCR, one row per CDR3 protein. The sample records 350,000 to 500,000 distinct CDR3 sequences, around two fifths being singletons. V shed 5 bases and J 5 bases; nucleotides not matched to a gene: 12. This CDR3 contains 16 residues. The sequence derives from a girl aged 2 to 9 with aplastic anemia, due to receive a stem cell transplant. The V call is TRBV12-3 or TRBV12-4, the J call TRBJ2-5; 9 bases match TRBD2. The sequencing used PBMCs, collected before TCRalphabeta/CD19-depleted stem cell transplant. The CDR3 spells CASSRSHHSGSETQYF. The CDR3 region has the DNA TGTGCCAGCAGTCGATCCCACCATAGCGGGAGTGAGACCCAGTACTTC.